One sample yielded the 24 T cell receptor beta chains listed below, sequenced in a study of blood T cell repertoires in COVID-19. Using immunoSEQ multiplex PCR, the repertoire was profiled, and TCRdb retains in-frame clones only, with some absent. The repertoire holds around 170,000 clones, with around 84% as singletons. The sample consisted of peripheral blood. The receptors originated from a man younger than 40 with active or convalescent COVID-19.

The genes are TRBV2 and TRBJ2-7; 9 bases map to TRBD1. After removal of 6 bases from V and 3 bases from J, the junction contained 9 bases not matched to a gene. CDR1 is SNHLY and CDR2 is FYNNEI in the germline V gene. The CDR3 contains 15 residues. This CDR3 reads CASRRVGQGIYEQYF. For the CDR3, the DNA is TGTGCCAGCAGGAGGGTGGGACAGGGTATCTACGAGCAGTACTTC.

V usage is TRBV9 and J usage is TRBJ1-1, with 8 bases matching TRBD1. The CDR3 sequence is 14 residues long. Germline values: CDR1 SGDLS, CDR2 YYNGEE. V shed 3 bases, J shed 1 base, and the junction held 2 bases outside the gene matches. The CDR3 DNA is TGTGCCAGCAGCGCCGGGACAGGGAACACTGAAGCTTTCTTT. Encoded protein: CASSAGTGNTEAFF.

The chain carries TRBV9 and TRBJ1-6; 7 nucleotides line up with TRBD1. The V gene end was trimmed by 3 bases and the J gene end by 7 bases; junction bases not matched to a gene: 7. The CDR3 spans 15 residues. Germline V lookup: CDR1 SGDLS, CDR2 YYNGEE. The CDR3 here is CASSGAGGSNSPLHF. The CDR3 DNA follows: TGTGCCAGCAGCGGAGCAGGGGGATCAAATTCACCCCTCCACTTT.

V usage is TRBV2 and J usage is TRBJ1-5, with a weak D call TRBD1 (6 bases). The germline CDR1 and CDR2 sequences are SNHLY and FYNNEI. The V and J ends lost 6 bases and 8 bases respectively, with 14 bases between them. The CDR3 totals 13 residues. CDR3 loop: CASSDPGGEPQHF. The DNA of the CDR3 is TGTGCCAGCAGCGACCCGGGGGGCGAGCCCCAGCATTTT.

The chain has TRBV4-1 and TRBJ1-1; TRBD1 matches at 11 bases. Germline V gene lookup returns CDR1 MGHRA and CDR2 YSYEKL. The CDR3 runs to 15 residues. Trimming removed 4 bases from V and 5 bases from J; junction bases left unmatched: 6. CDR3 residues: CASSRGTGGWTEAFF. The DNA for the CDR3 is TGCGCCAGCAGCCGAGGGACAGGGGGTTGGACTGAAGCTTTCTTT.

The V gene is TRBV3-1 (or the pseudogene TRBV3-2), the J gene TRBJ2-3; D is possibly TRBD2 (6 bases). This CDR3 has 15 residues. V was shortened by 0 bases and J by 2 bases, with 9 bases between the two germline ends. Germline V CDR1 and CDR2: LGHDT, YNNKEL (reference sequence). CDR3 nucleotide sequence: TGTGCCAGCAGCCAAGACGCGGACTACACAGATACGCAGTATTTT. It encodes CASSQDADYTDTQYF.

V and J are TRBV5-4 and TRBJ1-1; tentative D call: TRBD1 (6 bases). CDR1 and CDR2 (germline): SGHNT, YYREEE (reference sequence). The CDR3 covers 14 residues. V gave up 2 bases and J gave up 3 bases, with 11 bases separating them. The chain's CDR3 is CASSLQGDDTEAFF. The CDR3 bases are TGTGCCAGCAGCTTACAGGGTGACGACACTGAAGCTTTCTTT. The complete variable domain, with remaining parts taken from reference TRBV5-4 and TRBJ1-1, reads ETGVTQSPTHLIKTRGQQVTLRCSSQSGHNTVSWYQQALGQGPQFIFQYYREEENGRGNFPPRFSGLQFPNYSSELNVNALELDDSALYLCASSLQGDDTEAFFGQGTRLTVV.

The V and J genes are TRBV10-3 and TRBJ2-3; TRBD2 might be the D (6 bases). V lost 4 bases and J 1 base, leaving 12 bases between the germline ends. The CDR3 contains 15 residues. The V gene's germline CDR1 is ENHRY and CDR2 SYGVKD. In DNA, the CDR3 is TGTGCCATCAGTGGGGGAGGACTCGGCACAGATACGCAGTATTTT. It specifies CAISGGGLGTDTQYF.

This chain uses TRBV3-1 (or the pseudogene TRBV3-2) with TRBJ2-5; 8 nucleotides match TRBD2. V was pared by 2 bases and J by 3 bases, with 8 bases of the junction left unmatched. This CDR3 has 16 residues. CDR1 and CDR2 from the germline V gene are LGHDT and YNNKEL (reference sequence). CDR3 in amino acids: CASSQNVRRGEETQYF. In DNA form, the CDR3 reads TGTGCCAGCAGCCAAAACGTGCGGCGGGGGGAAGAGACCCAGTACTTC.

The chain combines TRBV6-6 with TRBJ2-1, with TRBD2 matching 7 bases. The CDR3 loop spans 17 amino acids. Trimming cost V 5 bases and J 5 bases; bases outside gene matches: 15. Germline V gene lookup returns CDR1 MNHNY and CDR2 SVGAGI (reference sequence). The DNA of the CDR3 is TGTGCCAGCAGTCAAACTAGCGTGCCCACGAATGACAATGAGCAGTTCTTC. Translation: CASSQTSVPTNDNEQFF.

The chain links TRBV20-1 to TRBJ2-7; 8 nucleotides agree with TRBD1. The CDR3 contains 16 residues. Trimming cost V 6 bases and J 0 bases; bases outside gene matches: 13. Germline V gives CDR1 DFQATT, CDR2 SNEGSKA (reference sequence). The CDR3: CSASTLGQGLSYEQYF. The CDR3, as DNA: TGCAGTGCCAGTACCCTTGGACAGGGCCTCTCCTACGAGCAGTACTTC.

The CDR3 sequence is CASSIDAQAGELFF. CDR3 DNA sequence: TGTGCCAGTAGTATAGATGCGCAGGCCGGGGAGCTGTTTTTT. This chain connects TRBV19 to TRBJ2-2; D is undetermined. Looked up from germline, CDR1 is LNHDA and CDR2 is SQIVND (reference sequence). The CDR3 runs to 14 residues. Trimming removed 0 bases at V and 6 bases at J, with 8 bases between.

V gene TRBV19 combines with J gene TRBJ1-6; TRBD1 matches 11 bases. Germline CDR1 and CDR2: LNHDA and SQIVND (reference sequence). V lost 1 base and J lost 10; bases outside the gene matches: 6. The CDR3 is 16 residues long. Here the CDR3 reads CASSIVWTGGESPLHF. The CDR3 DNA reads as TGTGCCAGTAGTATAGTCTGGACAGGGGGCGAATCACCCCTCCACTTT.

The chain is built from TRBV9 and TRBJ2-5, with TRBD2 as a possible D gene (6 bases). The CDR3 is made up of 15 amino acids. Germline loops: CDR1 SGDLS, CDR2 YYNGEE. V shed 2 bases and J shed 1 base, with 12 bases lying between them. CDR3 residues: CASSVMDYPQETQYF. The CDR3 DNA reads as TGTGCCAGCAGCGTGATGGACTATCCCCAAGAGACCCAGTACTTC.

The chain carries TRBV10-2 and TRBJ2-3; 10 bases align to TRBD2. Per the germline V gene, CDR1 is WSHSY and CDR2 is SAAADI. The CDR3 is 14 residues long. The trim removed 6 bases at V and 2 bases at J, leaving 2 bases unmatched. This chain's CDR3 is CASSLAGVTDTQYF. CDR3 coding DNA: TGCGCCAGCAGCCTAGCGGGGGTCACAGATACGCAGTATTTT.

The rearrangement uses TRBV12-5 and TRBJ1-1; 10 bases are a match to TRBD1. The CDR3 consists of 14 residues. Trimming cost V 6 bases and J 5 bases; bases outside gene matches: 6. Germline V CDR1 and CDR2: LGHNT, FRNRAP. The CDR3 region has the DNA TGTGCTAGTGGGACAGGGGGCGCGAGGACTGAAGCTTTCTTT. It is translated as CASGTGGARTEAFF.

V and J are TRBV5-6 and TRBJ2-7, with 12 bases aligning to TRBD1. V gave up 3 bases and J gave up 2 bases; unmatched junction bases: 6. Germline CDR1 is SGHDT and CDR2 is YYEEEE. The CDR3 has 16 amino acids. CDR3 protein: CASSSTGTGGPYEQYV. The DNA for the CDR3 is TGTGCCAGCAGCTCAACCGGGACAGGGGGCCCCTACGAGCAGTACGTC.

The chain combines TRBV3-1 (or the pseudogene TRBV3-2) with TRBJ1-5, with a weak D call TRBD1 (6 bases). V was clipped by 1 base and J by 3 bases, with 10 bases between them. The germline gives CDR1 LGHDT, CDR2 YNNKEL (reference sequence). The CDR3 loop spans 15 amino acids. The CDR3 here is CASSQAPGDNQPQHF. CDR3 coding DNA: TGTGCCAGCAGCCAAGCCCCAGGGGACAATCAGCCCCAGCATTTT.

The chain combines TRBV7-3 with TRBJ2-3, with TRBD2 identical over 7 bases. This CDR3 contains 16 residues. Germline trimming cut 5 bases from V and 0 bases from J; bases unmatched to any gene: 8. The V gene's germline CDR1 is SGHTA and CDR2 FQGTGA. The CDR3 DNA is TGTGCCAGCAGCACCCTTAGCGGGTTAAGCACAGATACGCAGTATTTT. This translates into CASSTLSGLSTDTQYF.

The V gene is TRBV7-6, the J gene TRBJ2-1; the D gene is possibly TRBD2 (5 bases). Germline V gene data show CDR1 as SGHVS and CDR2 as FNYEAQ. The CDR3 has 15 residues. With 5 bases removed from V and 0 bases from J, the gap between germline ends came to 11 bases. The CDR3 DNA reads as TGTGCCAGCAGCGCGGACTCCCCCTCCTACAATGAGCAGTTCTTC. Residues: CASSADSPSYNEQFF. Together with reference TRBV7-6 and TRBJ2-1, the CDR3 gives the full variable domain: GAGVSQSPRYKVTKRGQDVALRCDPISGHVSLYWYRQALGQGPEFLTYFNYEAQQDKSGLPNDRFSAERPEGSISTLTIQRTEQRDSAMYRCASSADSPSYNEQFFGPGTRLTVL.

V gene TRBV5-6 combines with J gene TRBJ1-1, with 11 bases identical to TRBD1. The CDR3 contains 18 residues. The V segment lost 0 bases and the J segment 3 bases; nucleotides outside the gene matches: 10. Germline loops: CDR1 SGHDT, CDR2 YYEEEE. This CDR3 reads CASSLVGQGALTHTEAFF. CDR3 DNA sequence: TGTGCCAGCAGCTTGGTAGGACAGGGGGCCCTTACTCACACTGAAGCTTTCTTT.

The chain is built from TRBV5-6 and TRBJ1-5; D possibly corresponds to TRBD1 (5 bases). CDR1 is SGHDT, CDR2 YYEEEE, per germline. V gave up 0 bases and J gave up 4 bases, with 5 bases separating them. The CDR3 runs to 13 residues. Here the CDR3 reads CASSLDRNQPQHF. For the CDR3, the DNA is TGTGCCAGCAGCTTGGACAGGAATCAGCCCCAGCATTTT.

The gene calls are TRBV19 and TRBJ2-7; 10 positions match TRBD2. Germline CDR1 reads LNHDA; CDR2 reads SQIVND (reference sequence). V lost 4 bases to trimming and J lost 4 bases; unmatched junction nucleotides: 4. The CDR3 spans 14 residues. The CDR3 spells CASSTSGLAYEQYF. The CDR3 region has the DNA TGTGCCAGTAGTACCTCGGGACTAGCGTACGAGCAGTACTTC.

The chain combines TRBV29-1 with TRBJ2-3, with 11 bases matching TRBD1. Germline-derived CDR1 and CDR2 are SQVTM and ANQGSEA. The length of the CDR3 is 14 residues. V shed 3 bases, J shed 4 bases, and the junction held 3 bases outside the gene matches. CDR3 residues: CSVEWDRGADTQYF. CDR3 in DNA: TGCAGCGTTGAGTGGGACAGGGGGGCAGATACGCAGTATTTT.